The 21 T cell receptor beta chains in this list originate from one sample, sequenced in a study of blood T cell repertoires in COVID-19. Produced via immunoSEQ multiplex PCR; TCRdb's table is partial and in-frame only. The data show roughly 190,000 clones, around 82% seen once. Sequencing input: PBMCs or T cells enriched from blood (not recorded which). The receptor source for this set is a woman aged 55-75 years with acute COVID-19.

The chain recombines TRBV6-5 with TRBJ1-2, with 7 bases matching TRBD1. The CDR3 totals 15 residues. Germline V gene lookup returns CDR1 MNHEY and CDR2 SVGAGI. Trimming cost V 0 bases and J 11 bases; bases outside gene matches: 12. The CDR3 coding sequence is TGTGCCAGCAGTTACTCGACAGGGCAGAGCGCCGGATACACCTTC. Residues: CASSYSTGQSAGYTF.

The CDR3 here is CASSQGTSGRWYEQYF. The CDR3 DNA sequence: TGTGCCAGCAGCCAAGGGACTAGCGGGAGGTGGTACGAGCAGTACTTC. The J gene is TRBJ2-7, the V gene TRBV14, with 14 bases aligning to TRBD2. The CDR3 extends over 16 amino acids. CDR1 is SGHDN, CDR2 FVKESK, per germline. The V segment lost 1 base and the J segment 4 bases; nucleotides outside the gene matches: 3.

V usage is TRBV5-8 and J usage is TRBJ2-2; 12 bases are a match to TRBD2. The CDR3 totals 18 residues. The V gene end was trimmed by 4 bases and the J gene end by 3 bases; junction bases not matched to a gene: 10. CDR1 is SGHTS and CDR2 is YDEGEE in the germline V gene. In DNA, the CDR3 is TGTGCCAGCAGCCAATTAAAGACTAGCGGGGGAGACACCGGGGAGCTGTTTTTT. It specifies CASSQLKTSGGDTGELFF.

The V call is TRBV27, the J call TRBJ1-2; TRBD1 is a possible D gene (5 bases). CDR1 is MNHEY, CDR2 SMNVEV, per germline (reference sequence). CDR3 size: 15 residues. The V end lost 6 bases, the J end lost 5 bases, and 19 bases lay between the germline ends. CDR3 in DNA: TGTGCCAGCAGGTGGGGCGCCGGGGGGGAGTATGGCTACACCTTC. Translation: CASRWGAGGEYGYTF.

This chain uses TRBV14 with TRBJ2-7; 7 bases match TRBD1. Germline V CDR1 and CDR2: SGHDN, FVKESK. The J segment lost 2 bases and the V segment lost 2 bases, leaving 27 bases of the junction unmatched. This CDR3 contains 22 residues. CDR3 in amino acids: CASSQPRNRTGPGHRNTYEQYV. CDR3 DNA sequence: TGTGCCAGCAGCCAACCAAGAAATAGGACAGGCCCCGGACACAGAAACACCTACGAGCAGTACGTC.

The chain carries TRBV7-2 and TRBJ2-1; 9 bases fit TRBD2. Germline V gene data show CDR1 as SGHTA and CDR2 as FQGNSA. The junction had 3 bases not matched to a gene; V was cut back by 1 base and J by 2 bases. This CDR3 comprises 16 residues. The CDR3, as DNA: TGTGCCAGCAGCTTAGACGCGGGAGGGGCCTACAATGAGCAGTTCTTC. Amino acid sequence: CASSLDAGGAYNEQFF.

The chain is built from TRBV29-1 and TRBJ2-3; D may be TRBD2 (5 bases). CDR1 and CDR2 from the germline V gene are SQVTM and ANQGSEA. Trimming took off 5 bases at V and 2 bases at J, with 11 bases between the two ends. The CDR3 spans 13 residues. The CDR3 region is CSVRTGSTDTQYF. The CDR3 coding sequence is TGCAGCGTTAGGACGGGGTCCACAGATACGCAGTATTTT.

V usage is TRBV11-2 and J usage is TRBJ2-5; 12 positions match TRBD2. The V gene's germline CDR1 is SGHAT and CDR2 FQNNGV. The ends lost 5 bases at V and 4 bases at J; junction bases unmatched: 5. CDR3 length equals 15 residues. CDR3 loop: CASSQRLAGVETQYF. The CDR3 DNA sequence: TGTGCCAGCAGCCAAAGACTAGCGGGGGTAGAGACCCAGTACTTC.

The rearrangement uses TRBV9 and TRBJ1-1, with D possibly being TRBD1 (6 bases). V lost 3 bases to trimming and J lost 4 bases, with 16 bases between them. Germline V gives CDR1 SGDLS, CDR2 YYNGEE. The CDR3 runs 15 residues. CDR3 residues: CASSEQGGSATEAFF. CDR3 coding DNA: TGTGCCAGCAGCGAACAGGGAGGGTCGGCCACTGAAGCTTTCTTT. The whole variable domain, filled in from reference TRBV9 and TRBJ1-1, reads DSGVTQTPKHLITATGQRVTLRCSPRSGDLSVYWYQQSLDQGLQFLIQYYNGEERAKGNILERFSAQQFPDLHSELNLSSLELGDSALYFCASSEQGGSATEAFFGQGTRLTVV.

This chain uses TRBV6-5 with TRBJ2-1, with 9 nucleotides matching TRBD2. V trimming: 6 bases; J trimming: 9 bases; junction bases outside the gene matches: 9. Germline CDR1 MNHEY, CDR2 SVGAGI. The CDR3 is made up of 14 amino acids. CDR3 bases: TGTGCCAGCAGGCCGGGACTAGCATCTATTGAGCAGTTCTTC. Translated: CASRPGLASIEQFF.

This rearrangement joins TRBV4-3 to TRBJ2-3; 9 bases map to TRBD2. Germline lookup yields CDR1 LGHNA and CDR2 YSLEER. The CDR3 is 16 residues long. Trimming at V came to 5 bases and at J to 8 bases, leaving 14 bases not matched to a gene. CDR3 region: CASSVGLATVMGTQYF. DNA for the CDR3: TGCGCCAGCAGCGTGGGACTAGCCACTGTCATGGGTACGCAGTATTTT.

The chain is built from TRBV5-1 and TRBJ2-2; TRBD1 agrees at 10 bases. CDR3 length equals 15 residues. The J segment lost 0 bases and the V segment lost 7 bases, leaving 3 bases of the junction unmatched. Germline CDR1 SGHRS, CDR2 YFSETQ. The CDR3 DNA reads as TGCGCCAGCGGGACAGGGGACCCGAACACCGGGGAGCTGTTTTTT. It translates to CASGTGDPNTGELFF. The variable domain in full, with the rest retrieved from reference TRBV5-1 and TRBJ2-2, is KAGVTQTPRYLIKTRGQQVTLSCSPISGHRSVSWYQQTPGQGLQFLFEYFSETQRNKGNFPGRFSGRQFSNSRSEMNVSTLELGDSALYLCASGTGDPNTGELFFGEGSRLTVL.

The chain uses TRBV12-5 and TRBJ1-1; D may be TRBD1 (6 bases). V was clipped by 5 bases and J by 6 bases, with 19 bases between them. Germline CDR1 LGHNT, CDR2 FRNRAP. The CDR3 runs to 15 residues. CDR3 sequence reads: CASGRTFRDNAEAFF. CDR3 bases: TGTGCTAGTGGTCGAACATTCCGGGACAACGCTGAAGCTTTCTTT.

The genes are TRBV18 and TRBJ2-7; D gene ambiguous. This CDR3 region has 10 residues. Germline-derived CDR1 and CDR2 are KGHSH and LQKENI. V was pared by 1 base and J by 11 bases, with 6 bases between. CDR3 loop: CASSPQQEYV. CDR3 nucleotide sequence: TGTGCCAGCTCACCACAGCAAGAGTACGTC.

The V gene is TRBV21-1, the J gene TRBJ2-2; the table names TRBD2, a call not compared with the DNA. TRBV21-1 represents a pseudogene. The CDR3 has 17 amino acids. This chain's CDR3 is CASSKSPSGSSTGELFF. As DNA, the CDR3 is TGTGCCAGCAGCAAATCCCCTAGCGGGAGTAGTACCGGGGAGCTGTTTTTT.

This clone has more than one count but fewer than ten. This chain connects TRBV5-1 to TRBJ2-5, with 9 nucleotides matching TRBD2. Germline CDR1 reads SGHRS; CDR2 reads YFSETQ. This CDR3 has 16 residues. The ends lost 2 bases at V and 2 bases at J; junction bases unmatched: 7. The DNA of the CDR3 is TGCGCCAGCAGCTTTCATAGCGGGGGCGTGCAAGAGACCCAGTACTTC. It translates to CASSFHSGGVQETQYF.

This rearrangement joins TRBV10-3 to TRBJ1-2; a weak D match, TRBD1 (6 bases). The CDR3 has 14 residues. Between the trimmed V and J ends, which lost 2 bases and 0 bases, there was a span of 7 bases. Germline V gives CDR1 ENHRY, CDR2 SYGVKD. In DNA, the CDR3 is TGTGCCATCAGTGAGGGACAGACTAACTATGGCTACACCTTC. Residues: CAISEGQTNYGYTF.

The rearrangement uses TRBV5-1 and TRBJ1-3; D perhaps matches TRBD1 (6 bases). Germline V gives CDR1 SGHRS, CDR2 YFSETQ. This CDR3 has 15 residues. With 0 bases removed from V and 3 bases from J, the gap between germline ends came to 10 bases. CDR3 amino acids: CASSLEARGGNTIYF. The CDR3 DNA reads as TGCGCCAGCAGCTTGGAGGCCAGGGGTGGAAACACCATATATTTT.

The CDR3 here is CASSGDRPYGYTF. The CDR3 DNA reads TGTGCCAGCAGCGGTGACAGGCCGTACGGCTACACCTTC. The chain employs TRBV4-2 and TRBJ1-2; maybe TRBD1 (6 bases). CDR1 and CDR2 (germline): LGHNA, YNFKEQ. This CDR3 has 13 residues. Trimming took off 5 bases at V and 8 bases at J, with 15 bases between the two ends.

The chain combines TRBV4-3 with TRBJ2-6, with 9 bases that match TRBD1. There are 20 residues in the CDR3. Germline-derived CDR1 and CDR2 are LGHNA and YSLEER. J lost 0 bases, V lost 2 bases, and 11 bases had no gene match. CDR3 DNA sequence: TGCGCCAGCAGCCAACAAGCGGACAGGGGTATTCCCTCTGGGGCCAACGTCCTGACTTTC. Protein: CASSQQADRGIPSGANVLTF.

This clone was detected only a few times. The genes are TRBV5-1 and TRBJ2-2; the match to TRBD2 covers 9 bases. CDR3 size: 16 residues. The trim removed 1 base at V and 3 bases at J, leaving 4 bases unmatched. Germline CDR1 and CDR2: SGHRS and YFSETQ. CDR3 in amino acids: CASSLRLAEDTGELFF. The CDR3 DNA follows: TGCGCCAGCAGCTTGAGACTAGCGGAGGACACCGGGGAGCTGTTTTTT.